These T cell receptor beta chains were read from a single sample in a study of OX40 agonist ivuxolimab in advanced cancers. The assay was immunoSEQ multiplex PCR, and TCRdb's table has in-frame clones only and misses some. The data contain over 50,000 clones, 84% of them singletons. This specimen consisted of CD4+ or CD8+ T cells sorted from blood, obtained in a trial of the OX40 agonist ivuxolimab. The receptors were sampled from an adult with an advanced solid tumor such as melanoma, head and neck, liver or kidney cancer. Each CDR3 is given with its conserved first and last residue. A D gene is named only where the DNA matches it firmly. Part of the rows lack a size; the others show once, few, many or a class for expanded clones.

size: .; V: TRBV27; D: TRBD1; J: TRBJ1-6; CDR3: CASSLLGTGSSYNSPLHF; DNA: TGTGCCAGCAGTTTACTGGGGACAGGGAGCTCCTATAATTCACCCCTCCACTTT
size: .; V: TRBV29-1; D: TRBD2; J: TRBJ2-1; CDR3: CSVEKFGVAEGGDEQFF; DNA: TGCAGCGTTGAAAAGTTCGGGGTGGCGGAGGGAGGGGATGAGCAGTTCTTC
size: .; V: TRBV28; D: .; J: TRBJ2-7; CDR3: CASTVRTDEQYF; DNA: TGTGCCAGCACTGTACGGACAGACGAGCAGTACTTC
size: medium-sized; V: TRBV2; D: .; J: TRBJ1-2; CDR3: CASSKWTDNYGYTF; DNA: TGTGCCAGCAGCAAATGGACAGATAACTATGGCTACACCTTC
size: few; V: TRBV5-1; D: .; J: TRBJ2-3; CDR3: CASSPQITDTQYF; DNA: TGCGCCAGCAGCCCGCAGATCACAGATACGCAGTATTTT
size: .; V: TRBV18; D: .; J: TRBJ1-1; CDR3: CASSPAREPGTEAFF; DNA: TGTGCCAGCTCACCCGCCCGTGAGCCTGGCACTGAAGCTTTCTTT
size: .; V: TRBV10-3; D: TRBD1; J: TRBJ1-4; CDR3: CAISEQTGDEKLFF; DNA: TGTGCCATCAGTGAGCAAACAGGGGATGAAAAACTGTTTTTT
size: .; V: TRBV14; D: .; J: TRBJ2-7; CDR3: CASSQVYGGGEQYF; DNA: TGTGCCAGCAGCCAGGTTTACGGGGGTGGGGAGCAGTACTTC
size: few; V: TRBV7-9; D: .; J: TRBJ1-2; CDR3: CASSPDWGYGYTF; DNA: TGTGCCAGCAGCCCTGACTGGGGCTATGGCTACACCTTC
size: .; V: TRBV6-1; D: .; J: TRBJ1-5; CDR3: CATRDTLNQPQHF; DNA: TGTGCCACCCGGGACACACTCAATCAGCCCCAGCATTTT
size: .; V: TRBV5-1; D: .; J: TRBJ1-1; CDR3: CASSPEGRTNTEAFF; DNA: TGCGCCAGCAGCCCGGAGGGTCGGACGAACACTGAAGCTTTCTTT
size: .; V: TRBV18; D: TRBD1; J: TRBJ1-2; CDR3: CASSPGTGVDLTIYGYTF; DNA: TGTGCCAGCTCACCGGGAACAGGGGTCGACCTGACAATCTATGGCTACACCTTC
size: once; V: TRBV7-3; D: .; J: TRBJ1-2; CDR3: CASREGPGPLYGYTF; DNA: TGTGCCAGCAGGGAGGGCCCAGGGCCTCTGTATGGCTACACCTTC
size: once; V: TRBV28; D: TRBD1; J: TRBJ2-5; CDR3: CASSLPGQGQETQYF; DNA: TGTGCCAGCAGTCTCCCCGGACAGGGACAAGAGACCCAGTACTTC
size: .; V: TRBV18; D: TRBD2; J: TRBJ2-1; CDR3: CASSASLAGGPGNEQFF; DNA: TGTGCCAGCTCAGCCTCCCTAGCGGGAGGGCCTGGGAATGAGCAGTTCTTC
size: .; V: TRBV19; D: TRBD1; J: TRBJ1-5; CDR3: CASSIGGTVNQPQHF; DNA: TGTGCCAGTAGTATAGGTGGGACAGTTAATCAGCCCCAGCATTTT
size: once; V: TRBV11-1; D: .; J: TRBJ1-1; CDR3: CASSLEQANTEAFF; DNA: TGTGCCAGCAGCTTAGAACAGGCTAACACTGAAGCTTTCTTT
size: .; V: TRBV6-1; D: .; J: TRBJ1-3; CDR3: CASSERQGNTIYF; DNA: TGTGCCAGCAGTGAACGGCAGGGAAACACCATATATTTT
size: .; V: TRBV11-2; D: TRBD1; J: TRBJ1-4; CDR3: CASSSGTGGAGEKLFF; DNA: TGTGCCAGCAGCTCCGGGACAGGGGGCGCCGGTGAAAAACTGTTTTTT
size: few; V: TRBV20-1; D: .; J: TRBJ2-1; CDR3: CSARGAQEQFF; DNA: TGCAGTGCTAGAGGGGCCCAAGAGCAGTTCTTC
size: .; V: TRBV15; D: .; J: TRBJ1-4; CDR3: CATSRDQGRGSEKLFF; DNA: TGTGCCACCAGCAGAGATCAGGGTAGGGGAAGTGAAAAACTGTTTTTT
size: .; V: TRBV7-8; D: .; J: TRBJ2-1; CDR3: CASSLPRSSYNEQFF; DNA: TGTGCCAGCAGCTTACCCAGAAGCTCCTACAATGAGCAGTTCTTC
size: few; V: TRBV7-8; D: .; J: TRBJ2-5; CDR3: CASRYTLQTQETQYF; DNA: TGTGCCAGCAGATATACACTGCAGACTCAAGAGACCCAGTACTTC
size: once; V: TRBV6-5; D: TRBD1; J: TRBJ2-1; CDR3: CASIKQGAREQFF; DNA: TGTGCCAGCATCAAACAGGGGGCGCGTGAGCAGTTCTTC
size: .; V: TRBV7-3; D: .; J: TRBJ2-1; CDR3: CASSLTSTAYNEQFF; DNA: TGTGCCAGCAGCCTCACTAGCACTGCCTACAATGAGCAGTTCTTC
size: .; V: TRBV7-2; D: TRBD2; J: TRBJ2-2; CDR3: CASSSIAGETGELFF; DNA: TGTGCCAGCAGCTCAATAGCGGGAGAGACCGGGGAGCTGTTTTTT
size: once; V: TRBV4-2; D: TRBD1; J: TRBJ1-5; CDR3: CASQPSVGTDINQPQHF; DNA: TGTGCCAGCCAGCCAAGTGTCGGGACAGATATCAATCAGCCCCAGCATTTT
size: once; V: TRBV28; D: .; J: TRBJ2-1; CDR3: CASGREYEQFF; DNA: TGTGCCAGTGGGCGCGAGTATGAGCAGTTCTTC
size: .; V: TRBV19; D: TRBD1; J: TRBJ2-7; CDR3: CASSWTGDYEQYF; DNA: TGTGCCAGTAGTTGGACAGGGGATTACGAGCAGTACTTC
size: once; V: TRBV5-1; D: TRBD1; J: TRBJ1-2; CDR3: CASSPDRGNVYTF; DNA: TGCGCCAGCAGCCCGGACAGGGGAAATGTCTACACCTTC
size: .; V: TRBV18; D: TRBD2; J: TRBJ2-3; CDR3: CASSPAGGRADTQYF; DNA: TGTGCCAGCTCACCCGCGGGAGGGCGGGCAGATACGCAGTATTTT
size: .; V: TRBV6-4; D: .; J: TRBJ2-5; CDR3: CASSDPSGHRQTQYF; DNA: TGTGCCAGCAGTGACCCCAGCGGGCATAGGCAGACCCAGTACTTC
size: .; V: TRBV5-1; D: TRBD2; J: TRBJ2-6; CDR3: CASSLAPLAGGTELSGANVLTF; DNA: TGCGCCAGCAGCTTGGCGCCACTAGCGGGAGGAACCGAGCTCTCTGGGGCCAACGTCCTGACTTTC
size: .; V: TRBV19; D: .; J: TRBJ2-1; CDR3: CASSTDRRGKDEQFF; DNA: TGTGCCAGTAGTACAGATCGAAGGGGCAAAGATGAGCAGTTCTTC
size: .; V: TRBV29-1; D: TRBD1; J: TRBJ1-1; CDR3: CSGIMGQITEAFF; DNA: TGCAGCGGGATTATGGGACAGATCACTGAAGCTTTCTTT
size: once; V: TRBV27; D: .; J: TRBJ2-2; CDR3: CASSPSAGELFF; DNA: TGTGCCAGCAGCCCCTCCGCCGGGGAGCTGTTTTTT
size: .; V: TRBV4-2; D: .; J: TRBJ2-1; CDR3: CASSLVNRPYEQFF; DNA: TGTGCCAGCAGCTTGGTTAATAGGCCTTATGAGCAGTTCTTC
size: .; V: TRBV5-1; D: .; J: TRBJ2-2; CDR3: CASSRLPGDGELFF; DNA: TGCGCCAGCAGCCGCCTCCCGGGAGACGGGGAGCTGTTTTTT
size: .; V: TRBV29-1; D: TRBD2; J: TRBJ2-7; CDR3: CSVALSGSTHEQYF; DNA: TGCAGCGTTGCCCTTAGCGGGAGTACCCACGAGCAGTACTTC
size: once; V: TRBV7-3; D: .; J: TRBJ2-3; CDR3: CASSRAGRESDTQYF; DNA: TGTGCCAGCAGCCGCGCAGGACGGGAGTCAGATACGCAGTATTTT